This passage covers 31 T cell receptor beta chains from one sample sequenced in a study of sequential checkpoint blockade in melanoma. The table came from immunoSEQ multiplex PCR; TCRdb's copy has only in-frame clones and leaves some out. In the table there are 25,000 to 35,000 clones, approximately 91% of which are singletons. Treatment denoted: randomized to nivolumab then ipilimumab (arm A) or the reverse (arm B). This sample comprised CD8+ T cells sorted from blood (inferred from file names), obtained from a patient given nivolumab and ipilimumab in sequence. These receptors were taken from a human donor with melanoma.

The chain is built from TRBV11-2 and TRBJ2-1; D uncertain. V dropped 0 bases and J dropped 9 bases, with 21 bases sitting between them. The CDR3 sequence is 17 residues long. Germline V gene data show CDR1 as SGHAT and CDR2 as FQNNGV. The CDR3 spells CASSLDAIRLVRGEQFF. The CDR3 DNA reads TGTGCCAGCAGCTTAGACGCCATTAGGTTAGTTCGAGGTGAGCAGTTCTTC. Drawing the rest from reference TRBV11-2 and TRBJ2-1, the complete variable domain is EAGVAQSPRYKIIEKRQSVAFWCNPISGHATLYWYQQILGQGPKLLIQFQNNGVVDDSQLPKDRFSAERLKGVDSTLKIQPAKLEDSAVYLCASSLDAIRLVRGEQFFGPGTRLTVL.

The chain joins TRBV7-3 to TRBJ2-5; 9 bases fit TRBD2. Germline V gene data show CDR1 as SGHTA and CDR2 as FQGTGA. This CDR3 has 14 amino acids. V was clipped by 5 bases and J by 2 bases; unmatched bases: 3. The CDR3 DNA reads TGTGCCAGCAGCGCTAGCGGGGATCAAGAGACCCAGTACTTC. This translates into CASSASGDQETQYF.

The chain employs TRBV29-1 and TRBJ2-4, with 8 bases that match TRBD2. The CDR3 extends over 15 amino acids. Germline loops: CDR1 SQVTM, CDR2 ANQGSEA. V shed 0 bases, J shed 6 bases, and the junction held 7 bases outside the gene matches. Here the CDR3 DNA reads TGCAGCGTTGAAGAGAAAGCGGGGGTGGGAAACATTCAGTACTTC. It encodes CSVEEKAGVGNIQYF.

The V and J genes are TRBV4-3 and TRBJ1-4, with 7 bases fitting TRBD1. Germline trimming cut 5 bases from V and 8 bases from J; bases unmatched to any gene: 14. CDR3 length: 16 residues. CDR1 and CDR2 (germline): LGHNA, YSLEER. Here the CDR3 DNA reads TGCGCCAGCAGCACAGGGGTGACACCCCAGAAGGAAAAACTGTTTTTT. Protein product: CASSTGVTPQKEKLFF.

This sequence joins TRBV27 and TRBJ1-1; the match to TRBD1 covers 7 bases. Per germline, CDR1 MNHEY and CDR2 SMNVEV (reference sequence). The CDR3 extends over 13 amino acids. The trim removed 4 bases at V and 2 bases at J, leaving 1 base unmatched. Here the CDR3 reads CASSWTGNTEAFF. In DNA, the CDR3 is TGTGCCAGCAGTTGGACAGGCAACACTGAAGCTTTCTTT.

The J gene is TRBJ2-3, the V gene TRBV15, with TRBD1 matching over 10 bases. The CDR3 loop spans 16 amino acids. Germline assignment: CDR1 LNHNV and CDR2 YYDKDF (reference sequence). With V trimmed by 5 bases and J by 1 base, 6 bases remained unmatched. Here the CDR3 DNA reads TGTGCCACCAGCGCCCGACAGGGGGCTGGCACAGATACGCAGTATTTT. Amino acid sequence: CATSARQGAGTDTQYF.

This clone was seen more than once but under ten times. The J gene is TRBJ1-3, the V gene TRBV21-1; TRBD1 reflects the table's D call only, with no check against the DNA. TRBV21-1 is a recognized pseudogene. CDR3 length: 23 residues. The DNA of the CDR3 is TGTGCCAGCACCCCCAAGGGTACAGGGGGCTATGTTGGCGAAGGGCGGTCTGGAAACACCATATATTTT. Its translation is CASTPKGTGGYVGEGRSGNTIYF.

The chain uses TRBV13 and TRBJ1-2; 9 bases match TRBD1. CDR1 is PRHDT and CDR2 is FYEKMQ in the germline V gene (reference sequence). With V trimmed by 2 bases and J by 8 bases, 12 bases remained unmatched. This CDR3 is built from 16 residues. The CDR3 bases are TGTGCCAGCAGCTTAAGGGGAACGACAGGGGGTAACGGCTACACCTTC. Its protein product is CASSLRGTTGGNGYTF. Variable domain in full (rest from reference TRBV13 and TRBJ1-2): AAGVIQSPRHLIKEKRETATLKCYPIPRHDTVYWYQQGPGQDPQFLISFYEKMQSDKGSIPDRFSAQQFSDYHSELNMSSLELGDSALYFCASSLRGTTGGNGYTFGSGTRLTVV.

The chain carries TRBV7-2 and TRBJ2-7; 10 bases line up with TRBD2. Trimming at V came to 3 bases and at J to 4 bases, leaving 3 bases not matched to a gene. Per germline, CDR1 SGHTA and CDR2 FQGNSA. This CDR3 has 14 amino acids. The CDR3 reads CASSFSAGGYEQYF. In DNA form, the CDR3 reads TGTGCCAGCAGCTTTTCAGCGGGAGGGTACGAGCAGTACTTC.

The CDR3: CASSSGTSNTGELFF. For the CDR3, the DNA is TGTGCCAGCAGTTCCGGGACATCGAACACCGGGGAGCTGTTTTTT. The rearrangement uses TRBV6-6 and TRBJ2-2; possible D gene TRBD1, 6 bases. From germline, CDR1 is MNHNY and CDR2 SVGAGI (reference sequence). CDR3 length: 15 residues. V gave up 4 bases and J gave up 0 bases, with 9 bases separating them.

The chain links TRBV18 to TRBJ2-3; 9 bases match TRBD2. CDR1 and CDR2 from the germline V gene are KGHSH and LQKENI. The junction had 2 bases not matched to a gene; V was cut back by 2 bases and J by 2 bases. The CDR3 consists of 15 residues. The CDR3 DNA is TGTGCCAGCTCACCAGCGGGAGGGCCCACAGATACGCAGTATTTT. It translates to CASSPAGGPTDTQYF.

Only a few counts were recorded for this clone. CDR3 sequence: CASSYTQTGAYEQYF. As DNA, the CDR3 is TGTGCCAGCAGCTACACCCAGACAGGAGCCTACGAGCAGTACTTC. J is TRBJ2-7 and V is TRBV7-8, with D tentatively TRBD1 (6 bases). V lost 4 bases and J 2 bases, leaving 15 bases between the germline ends. The CDR3 runs to 15 residues. Germline CDR1 and CDR2: SGHVS and FQNEAQ.

The chain uses TRBV4-3 and TRBJ2-5; maybe TRBD1 (7 bases). Germline CDR1 reads LGHNA; CDR2 reads YSLEER. The V end lost 0 bases, the J end lost 4 bases, and 15 bases lay between the germline ends. The CDR3 contains 16 residues. The CDR3 nucleotides read TGCGCCAGCAGCCAAGATAGGTTGCAGGGGGGAGAGACCCAGTACTTC. Translated, it gives CASSQDRLQGGETQYF.

The chain employs TRBV4-2 and TRBJ2-7; 12 bases agree with TRBD2. The V segment lost 0 bases and the J segment 0 bases; nucleotides outside the gene matches: 6. Germline CDR1 and CDR2: LGHNA and YNFKEQ. The CDR3 covers 18 residues. CDR3 protein: CASSQDLLTSGSSYEQYF. CDR3 in DNA: TGTGCCAGCAGCCAAGATCTTCTGACTAGCGGGAGCTCCTACGAGCAGTACTTC.

V gene TRBV7-8 combines with J gene TRBJ1-5; TRBD1 matches 8 bases. With 5 bases clipped from V and 3 bases from J, the junction kept 9 bases outside the gene matches. Looked up from germline, CDR1 is SGHVS and CDR2 is FQNEAQ. The CDR3 covers 16 residues. This CDR3 is CASSPLLTGDNQPQHF. The CDR3 DNA reads TGTGCCAGCAGCCCCCTCTTGACAGGGGACAATCAGCCCCAGCATTTT.

This chain connects TRBV7-3 to TRBJ2-5, with 7 bases that match TRBD2. The CDR3 contains 14 residues. Germline loops: CDR1 SGHTA, CDR2 FQGTGA. Trimming at V came to 5 bases and at J to 1 base, leaving 4 bases not matched to a gene. The chain's CDR3 is CASSLTGGQETQYF. The CDR3 nucleotides read TGTGCCAGCAGCCTGACGGGGGGCCAAGAGACCCAGTACTTC. Variable domain in full (rest from reference TRBV7-3 and TRBJ2-5): GAGVSQTPSNKVTEKGKYVELRCDPISGHTALYWYRQSLGQGPEFLIYFQGTGAADDSGLPNDRFFAVRPEGSVSTLKIQRTERGDSAVYLCASSLTGGQETQYFGPGTRLLVL.

The gene calls are TRBV7-9 and TRBJ2-5; D perhaps matches TRBD1 (5 bases). The germline V and J ends were trimmed by 7 bases and 7 bases, with 13 bases remaining between them. Germline CDR1 reads SEHNR; CDR2 reads FQNEAQ (reference sequence). There are 12 residues in the CDR3. The CDR3 loop is CASKRSQGTQYF. The CDR3 region has the DNA TGTGCCAGCAAGCGCTCCCAGGGGACCCAGTACTTC.

The chain has TRBV9 and TRBJ2-7; 7 bases align to TRBD2. Unmatched junction bases numbered 5, after V lost 4 bases and J lost 4 bases. Germline assignment: CDR1 SGDLS and CDR2 YYNGEE. This CDR3 is 13 amino acids long. The CDR3 nucleotides read TGTGCCAGCAGCAGTTCTAGCGGATACGAGCAGTACTTC. It specifies CASSSSSGYEQYF.

V usage is TRBV20-1 and J usage is TRBJ2-1; D possibly corresponds to TRBD1 (6 bases). The CDR3 loop spans 11 amino acids. Trimming cost V 6 bases and J 9 bases, with 12 bases left between them. Germline V CDR1 and CDR2: DFQATT, SNEGSKA (reference sequence). The CDR3 loop is CSAPGQSEQFF. The CDR3 DNA follows: TGCAGTGCCCCCGGACAGTCTGAGCAGTTCTTC.

The genes are TRBV25-1 and TRBJ2-7; TRBD2 aligns across 9 bases. The junction had 4 bases not matched to a gene; V was cut back by 10 bases and J by 0 bases. This CDR3 contains 13 residues. From germline, CDR1 is MGHDK and CDR2 SYGVNS. CDR3 sequence reads: CATFSGSSYEQYF. CDR3 sequence (DNA): TGTGCCACCTTTAGCGGGAGCTCCTACGAGCAGTACTTC.

V gene TRBV19 combines with J gene TRBJ2-6; D gene uncertain. Germline-derived CDR1 and CDR2 are LNHDA and SQIVND (reference sequence). CDR3 length: 17 residues. The germline V and J ends were trimmed by 7 bases and 0 bases, with 16 bases remaining between them. Here the CDR3 DNA reads TGTGCCAGTACCCAGGCTCCTTATATCTCTGGGGCCAACGTCCTGACTTTC. The encoded protein is CASTQAPYISGANVLTF.

V gene TRBV4-1 combines with J gene TRBJ2-5, with 7 bases identical to TRBD1. The V segment lost 4 bases and the J segment 2 bases; nucleotides outside the gene matches: 13. Germline V gene sequence: CDR1 MGHRA, CDR2 YSYEKL. The CDR3 has 17 amino acids. CDR3 sequence reads: CASSPPTGADPQETQYF. DNA of the CDR3: TGCGCCAGCAGCCCCCCAACAGGGGCAGATCCTCAAGAGACCCAGTACTTC.

The gene calls are TRBV28 and TRBJ2-2; 11 bases are shared with TRBD2. The V and J ends lost 6 bases and 6 bases, in that order; junction bases with no gene match: 12. Germline assignment: CDR1 MDHEN and CDR2 SYDVKM. This CDR3 is built from 17 residues. This CDR3 is CASRTQTSGSVAGELFF. In nucleotides, the CDR3 is TGTGCCAGCAGAACCCAAACTAGCGGGAGTGTGGCCGGGGAGCTGTTTTTT. Looking up the rest from reference TRBV28 and TRBJ2-2 gives the full variable domain: DVKVTQSSRYLVKRTGEKVFLECVQDMDHENMFWYRQDPGLGLRLIYFSYDVKMKEKGDIPEGYSVSREKKERFSLILESASTNQTSMYLCASRTQTSGSVAGELFFGEGSRLTVL.

The V gene is TRBV9, the J gene TRBJ1-3, with TRBD1 matching 7 bases. From germline, CDR1 is SGDLS and CDR2 YYNGEE. This CDR3 comprises 17 residues. The V gene end was trimmed by 0 bases and the J gene end by 0 bases; junction bases not matched to a gene: 6. Here the CDR3 reads CASSVGPNRGSGNTIYF. The DNA for the CDR3 is TGTGCCAGCAGCGTAGGTCCCAACAGGGGCTCTGGAAACACCATATATTTT.

The table lists this clone with a count of one. This rearrangement joins TRBV5-6 to TRBJ2-1; possibly TRBD2 for D (6 bases). The CDR3 sequence is 14 residues long. V was pared by 3 bases and J by 8 bases, with 15 bases between. The germline V gene encodes CDR1 SGHDT and CDR2 YYEEEE. CDR3 DNA: TGTGCCAGCAGCTCTTGGCGGGGAAGCGATGAGCAGTTCTTC. It encodes CASSSWRGSDEQFF.

This chain uses TRBV28 with TRBJ2-2; maybe TRBD2 (5 bases). The CDR3 loop spans 15 amino acids. Trimming stripped 5 bases from V and 6 bases from J, with 16 bases between. Per germline, CDR1 MDHEN and CDR2 SYDVKM. The DNA for the CDR3 is TGTGCCAGCAGTGGACTGACAAGAGTGGCCGGGGAGCTGTTTTTT. It encodes CASSGLTRVAGELFF.

The J gene is TRBJ2-6, the V gene TRBV11-2; maybe TRBD2 (7 bases). Trimming took 1 base from V and 0 from J, leaving 13 bases between them. Germline CDR1 SGHAT, CDR2 FQNNGV. This CDR3 has 18 residues. CDR3 amino acids: CASSLVRGRGSGANVLTF. The CDR3 region has the DNA TGTGCCAGCAGCTTAGTAAGGGGGAGGGGCTCTGGGGCCAACGTCCTGACTTTC. The full variable domain, its missing parts supplied by reference TRBV11-2 and TRBJ2-6, is EAGVAQSPRYKIIEKRQSVAFWCNPISGHATLYWYQQILGQGPKLLIQFQNNGVVDDSQLPKDRFSAERLKGVDSTLKIQPAKLEDSAVYLCASSLVRGRGSGANVLTFGAGSRLTVL.

The chain uses TRBV15 and TRBJ2-5; perhaps TRBD2 as D (6 bases). The germline V and J ends were trimmed by 7 bases and 3 bases, with 15 bases remaining between them. Germline values: CDR1 LNHNV, CDR2 YYDKDF (reference sequence). The CDR3 is 14 residues long. Here the CDR3 DNA reads TGTGCCACCATGGACTACCGGGCGGAAGAGACCCAGTACTTC. It codes for CATMDYRAEETQYF.

This clone was observed a single time. The chain has TRBV27 and TRBJ2-7, with TRBD2 matching over 10 bases. The CDR3 contains 15 residues. CDR1 MNHEY and CDR2 SMNVEV come from the germline V gene (reference sequence). With V trimmed by 6 bases and J by 0 bases, 5 bases remained unmatched. CDR3 sequence: CASSNSGRRSYEQYF. The CDR3, as DNA: TGTGCCAGCAGCAATAGCGGGAGGCGCTCCTACGAGCAGTACTTC.

The table lists this clone with a count of one. This chain joins TRBV7-9 and TRBJ2-3; D is possibly TRBD1 (5 bases). The CDR3 totals 15 residues. From germline, CDR1 is SEHNR and CDR2 FQNEAQ (reference sequence). Trimming removed 1 base at V and 2 bases at J, with 10 bases between. The CDR3 nucleotides read TGTGCCAGCAGCTTAGTACCGGACATCACAGATACGCAGTATTTT. Amino acid sequence: CASSLVPDITDTQYF.

This chain uses TRBV4-3 with TRBJ2-3; no firm D call. The CDR3 has 15 amino acids. Germline lookup yields CDR1 LGHNA and CDR2 YSLEER. V lost 1 base and J lost 6, with 14 bases in between. CDR3 coding DNA: TGCGCCAGCAGCCAAGTACCAAGCTTGAGCGATACGCAGTATTTT. It encodes CASSQVPSLSDTQYF.